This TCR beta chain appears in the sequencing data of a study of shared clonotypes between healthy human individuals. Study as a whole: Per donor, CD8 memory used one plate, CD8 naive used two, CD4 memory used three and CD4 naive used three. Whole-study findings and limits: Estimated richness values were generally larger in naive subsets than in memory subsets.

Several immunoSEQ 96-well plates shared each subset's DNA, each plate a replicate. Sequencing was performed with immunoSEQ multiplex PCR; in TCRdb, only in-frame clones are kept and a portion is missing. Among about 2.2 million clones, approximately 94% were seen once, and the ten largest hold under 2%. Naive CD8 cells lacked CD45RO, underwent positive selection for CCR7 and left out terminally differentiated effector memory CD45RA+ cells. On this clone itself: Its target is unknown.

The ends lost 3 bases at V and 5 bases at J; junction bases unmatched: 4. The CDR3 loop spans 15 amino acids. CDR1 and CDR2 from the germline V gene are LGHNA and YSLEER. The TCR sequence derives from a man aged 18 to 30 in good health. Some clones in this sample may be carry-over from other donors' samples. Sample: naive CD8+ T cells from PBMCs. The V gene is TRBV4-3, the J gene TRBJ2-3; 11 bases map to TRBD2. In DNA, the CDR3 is TGCGCCAGCAGCCAGCTTAGCGGGAGGGGAGATACGCAGTATTTT. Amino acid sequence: CASSQLSGRGDTQYF.